This is a list of T cell receptor beta chains from one sample in a study of blood T cell repertoires in COVID-19. Sequencing used immunoSEQ multiplex PCR; TCRdb keeps in-frame clones, though not all of them. The data show roughly 140,000 clones, 65% to 85% seen once. Sequencing was done on a sample of peripheral blood. These receptors were obtained from a woman older than 75 with acute or convalescent COVID-19. Each CDR3 is given with its conserved first and last residue. A D gene is named only where the DNA matches it firmly. Clone sizes are given selectively: once, few, many, or a class where the clone is expanded.

v_call,clone_size,j_call,d_call,cdr3_nt,cdr3_aa
TRBV9,few,TRBJ1-6,TRBD1,TGTGCCAGCAGCCCTCAGGGACAGCCAGGGCGTTCACCCCTCCACTTT,CASSPQGQPGRSPLHF
TRBV7-3,once,TRBJ2-3,-,TGTGCCAGCAGCTCGGTGGGGGGGCGCGGCACAGATACGCAGTATTTT,CASSSVGGRGTDTQYF
TRBV5-6,-,TRBJ2-3,TRBD2,TGTGCCAGCAGTTTGGGACTAGCGAGCACAGATACGCAGTATTTT,CASSLGLASTDTQYF
TRBV19,-,TRBJ1-6,-,TGTGCCAGTAGTATGGGGACTTTTTCACCCCTCCACTTT,CASSMGTFSPLHF
TRBV6-5,-,TRBJ2-7,-,TGTGCCAGCAGCACGGGTCCTAGCTCCTACGAGCAGTACTTC,CASSTGPSSYEQYF
TRBV5-6,-,TRBJ1-1,-,TGTGCCAGCAGCTTCTTCGGGGAAGTAGCTTTCTTT,CASSFFGEVAFF
TRBV7-6,few,TRBJ2-2,-,TGTGCCAGCAGCTTAGGGTGGACAGCGAACACCGGGGAGCTGTTTTTT,CASSLGWTANTGELFF
TRBV6-5,-,TRBJ1-3,-,TGTGCCAGCAGTCCCCCCGGGAGCTCTGGAAACACCATATATTTT,CASSPPGSSGNTIYF
TRBV5-1,-,TRBJ1-1,-,TGCGCCAGCAGCTTGGGTGGTGAGGGAAACACTGAAGCTTTCTTT,CASSLGGEGNTEAFF
TRBV6-1,-,TRBJ2-7,-,TGTGCCAGCAGTTATCTAGGCATTACCTACGAGCAGTACTTC,CASSYLGITYEQYF
TRBV30,-,TRBJ2-1,TRBD2,TGTGCCTGGAGTAAGCGGGGGGCCTCCTACAATGAGCAGTTCTTC,CAWSKRGASYNEQFF
TRBV27,-,TRBJ2-2,TRBD2,TGTGCCAGCAGTTTAAGGGGCGGGACTAAGGACACCGGGGAGCTGTTTTTT,CASSLRGGTKDTGELFF
TRBV18,large,TRBJ2-7,-,TGTGCCAGCTCACCACTCTCGGAGACCTCCTACGAGCAGTACTTC,CASSPLSETSYEQYF
TRBV2,-,TRBJ1-2,-,TGTGCCAGCAGTGAACAGGGCGGTGTCTATGGCTACACCTTC,CASSEQGGVYGYTF
TRBV4-3,-,TRBJ2-1,TRBD1,TGCGCCAGCAGCCAAGGGGACAGGGGCTACAATGAGCAGTTCTTC,CASSQGDRGYNEQFF
TRBV18,-,TRBJ2-3,TRBD2,TGTGCCAGCTCATCCCAAGCGGGGGGGGGCACAGATACGCAGTATTTT,CASSSQAGGGTDTQYF
TRBV6-5,-,TRBJ1-5,-,TGTGCCAGCAGACCCGACAGTTCCAATCAGCCCCAGCATTTT,CASRPDSSNQPQHF
TRBV25-1,-,TRBJ1-2,TRBD1,TGTGCCAGCAGCGTGGCAGGGGGCGGAGGTAACTATGGCTACACCTTC,CASSVAGGGGNYGYTF
TRBV18,many,TRBJ2-7,TRBD1,TGTGCCAGCTCACCGCCGGGACAGGGTGCGTACGAGCAGTACTTC,CASSPPGQGAYEQYF
TRBV27,-,TRBJ1-5,-,TGTGCCAGCAGTTTCACAGCTAATCAGCCCCAGCATTTT,CASSFTANQPQHF
TRBV19,-,TRBJ1-2,TRBD1,TGTGCCAGTAGTCTAACAGGGGATGGCTACACCTTC,CASSLTGDGYTF
TRBV18,-,TRBJ1-3,-,TGTGCCAGCTCACCGGAGCCGGGTACGGGAAACACCATATATTTT,CASSPEPGTGNTIYF
TRBV19,once,TRBJ2-4,TRBD1,TGTGCCAGTAAGGGGACAGGAGCAGGTAGGACCAAAAACATTCAGTACTTC,CASKGTGAGRTKNIQYF
TRBV19,few,TRBJ2-1,TRBD2,TGTGCCAGTAGTATTGGGGAGGGACGGTTCTTC,CASSIGEGRFF
TRBV5-5,-,TRBJ2-2,TRBD1,TGTGCCAGCAGCCGACAGGGGCCAACCGGGGAGCTGTTTTTT,CASSRQGPTGELFF
TRBV3-1/TRBV3-2,-,TRBJ2-1,-,TGTGCCAGCAGCCCCCGGGACACAAAATACAATGAGCAGTTCTTC,CASSPRDTKYNEQFF
TRBV3-1/TRBV3-2,-,TRBJ2-1,TRBD2,TGTGCCAGCAGCAAAGGACTAGCGGAGGTATTCTTC,CASSKGLAEVFF
TRBV6-5,-,TRBJ1-5,-,TGTGCCAGCAGAGCAGACAGCGTCAATCAGCCCCAGCATTTT,CASRADSVNQPQHF
TRBV19,once,TRBJ1-5,-,TGTGCCAGTAGTATTCTATTCGGCAGGAATAGCAATCAGCCCCAGCATTTT,CASSILFGRNSNQPQHF
TRBV7-9,-,TRBJ2-3,-,TGTGCCACCGGCCGGGACTCAAACACAGATACGCAGTATTTT,CATGRDSNTDTQYF
TRBV6-2/TRBV6-3,-,TRBJ2-1,TRBD1,TGTGCCAGCAGTTACTCGGTTAGCGACAGGGGGTTCTTC,CASSYSVSDRGFF
TRBV5-1,few,TRBJ1-1,-,TGCGCCAGCAATCCCGGAACAACCAGGGCTGAAGCTTTCTTT,CASNPGTTRAEAFF
TRBV6-5,-,TRBJ1-3,-,TGTGCCAGTTTCCAGGCTGCTGGAAACACCATATATTTT,CASFQAAGNTIYF
TRBV5-1,-,TRBJ2-5,TRBD2,TGCGCCAGCAGTTCAGGTGCTAGCGGGGCACAAGAGACCCAGTACTTC,CASSSGASGAQETQYF
TRBV30,once,TRBJ2-7,TRBD1,TGTGCCTGCTGGACAGGGGGCGTTTACGAGCAGTACTTC,CACWTGGVYEQYF
TRBV15,few,TRBJ1-2,TRBD1,TGTGCCACCAGCAGAGCCGGACAGGGGACTAACTATGGCTACACCTTC,CATSRAGQGTNYGYTF
TRBV5-6,once,TRBJ2-7,-,TGTGCCAGCAGCTTTCAGGGCTACGAGCAGTACTTC,CASSFQGYEQYF